This TCR beta chain is from a study of blood T cells in healthy people across ages (dated by TCRdb to between 2015 and 2016). Study-wide context: In model experiments, roughly one uniquely barcoded TCR beta cDNA molecule per two T cells was captured by template switching. Donors of different ages were randomly distributed across sequencing lanes to avoid experimental bias. Four age groups were formed from the donors: young (average 16 years), middle-aged (around 39), aged (about 62) and long-lived (approximately 80). To track age-related changes in TCR beta repertoire diversity, the study relied on deep sequencing normalized with unique cDNA molecular identifiers. Using the same blood draw, the study looked at two additional independent replicas of 1 million unique cDNA reads for two donors, one aged 18 to 30 and the other aged 80 or older.

Systemically healthy Caucasian individuals from Russia, around 38 in total and aged about 6 to 95 years, were included as donors. About 10 milliliters of peripheral blood were drawn from each donor into EDTA-treated Vacutainer tubes. Ficoll-Paque density-gradient centrifugation was used to isolate PBMCs, with at least 6.5 million per sample. Trizol reagent was used to extract total RNA from the PBMCs, yielding at least 6 micrograms per sample. For every donor, an aliquot of PBMCs went through flow cytometry to measure the percentages of naive CD45RAhigh/CD27high T cells. Relative to germline, V is missing 9 bases and J is missing 7 bases, with 21 bases of the junction outside any gene match. Looking up the germline V gene yields CDR1 LGHNA and CDR2 YSLEER. CDR3 length: 17 amino acids, cysteine to phenylalanine. Just CDR3 DNA is preserved here, 51 bases in frame from base 1. In this sample, this clonotype turned up a few times. What this receptor recognizes is not known. The input lacks base qualities; no much larger clone sits a single base away.

Beyond this particular receptor, the publication reports: Estimates of total diversity from one million sequenced T cells were regarded as lower bounds and underestimates. Donor CMV infection status was unknown, potentially confounding age-related changes in expanded clonotypes. Compared with the aged group, the long-lived group had more naive CD4+ T cells, fewer expanded clones and increased TCR diversity, suggesting age selection. A strong correlation was found between observed TCR beta diversity and the percentage of naive T cells measured by flow cytometry. Conclusive comparison of naive and antigen-experienced compartments was prevented by the profiling of bulk unsorted PBMCs. Observed TCR beta diversity per million T cells fell roughly linearly with age, and a significant reduction was already apparent by age around 36.

The library was built by means of 5' RACE. The listed sequencing device is Illumina HiSeq 2500. The second PCR ran for roughly 7 to 12 cycles and used a J-beta primer mix along with a sample-barcoded 5' primer. A template-switch 5' adaptor carrying 12 random nucleotides introduced a unique molecular identifier onto each TCR beta cDNA molecule. Each sample yielded at least 3 million CDR3-containing paired-end reads. First-strand cDNA was synthesized from all RNA with the Mint cDNA synthesis kit, primed by a TRBC-specific oligonucleotide. All cDNA was treated with uracil-DNA glycosylase and then went through a first 18-cycle PCR with the universal primers M1SS and BC2_uni_R. The authors' analysis ran thus. For normalization, 1 million high-quality reads were randomly selected from each sample, with every read carrying a distinct molecular identifier. Instead of being binned into consensus sequences, reads that shared molecular identifiers were thrown out. MiTCR, set to a Q25 quality threshold and the strictest error-elimination algorithm, was used for CDR3 identification, clonotype clustering and error correction. A nonparametric unseen species model with Euler transformation was used to estimate lower-bound total TCR beta diversity. Using fastp at Q25 and MiXCR, TCRdb reprocessed the public reads and kept productive beta chains. Rows matching on CDR3 protein sequence are summarized as one entry with the most common DNA and genes. TCRdb, rather than the study authors, made the V and J calls. This sample lists under 850,000 distinct CDR3 sequences; about 36% were detected once. The top ten clones comprise around 13% of the sample.

Sequencing was carried out using blood. The rearranged segments are TRBV4-3 and TRBJ1-2; 9 of the junction bases match TRBD1. This TCR derives from a man aged 18 to 35 in good health. In nucleotide form, the sequence is TGCGCCAGTAGGGGCCGGGACAGGGAGAATAGTCGATGTGGCTACACCTTC. It codes for CASRGRDRENSRCGYTF.